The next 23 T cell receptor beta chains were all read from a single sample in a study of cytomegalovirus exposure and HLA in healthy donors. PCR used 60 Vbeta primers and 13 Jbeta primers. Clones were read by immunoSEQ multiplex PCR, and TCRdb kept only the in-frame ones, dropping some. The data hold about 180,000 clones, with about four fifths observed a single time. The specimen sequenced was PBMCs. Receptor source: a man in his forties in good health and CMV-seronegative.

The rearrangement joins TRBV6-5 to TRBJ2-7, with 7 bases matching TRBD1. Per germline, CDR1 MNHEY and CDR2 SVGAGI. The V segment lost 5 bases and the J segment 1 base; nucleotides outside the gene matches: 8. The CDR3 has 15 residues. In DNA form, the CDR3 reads TGTGCCAGCAGTCCCTCGACAGGGAAATCCTACGAGCAGTACTTC. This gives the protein CASSPSTGKSYEQYF.

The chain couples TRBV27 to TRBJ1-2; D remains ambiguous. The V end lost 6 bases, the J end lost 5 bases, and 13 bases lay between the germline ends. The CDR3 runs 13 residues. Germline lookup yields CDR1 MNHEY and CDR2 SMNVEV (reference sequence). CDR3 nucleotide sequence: TGTGCCAGCAGGCGCCTACCGGGTTATGGCTACACCTTC. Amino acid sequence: CASRRLPGYGYTF.

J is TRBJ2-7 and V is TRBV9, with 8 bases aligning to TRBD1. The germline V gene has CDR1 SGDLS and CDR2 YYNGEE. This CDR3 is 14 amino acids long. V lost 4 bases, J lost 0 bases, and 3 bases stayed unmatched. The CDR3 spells CASSTGQGSYEQYF. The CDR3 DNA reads TGTGCCAGCAGCACCGGACAGGGCTCCTACGAGCAGTACTTC.

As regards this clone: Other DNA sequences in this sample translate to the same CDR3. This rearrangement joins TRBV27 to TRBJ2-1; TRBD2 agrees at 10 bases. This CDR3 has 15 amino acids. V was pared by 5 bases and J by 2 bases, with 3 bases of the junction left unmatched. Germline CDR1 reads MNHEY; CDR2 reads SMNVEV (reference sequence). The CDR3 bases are TGTGCCAGCAGTCCTGGGACTAGCGCCTACAATGAGCAGTTCTTC. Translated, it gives CASSPGTSAYNEQFF.

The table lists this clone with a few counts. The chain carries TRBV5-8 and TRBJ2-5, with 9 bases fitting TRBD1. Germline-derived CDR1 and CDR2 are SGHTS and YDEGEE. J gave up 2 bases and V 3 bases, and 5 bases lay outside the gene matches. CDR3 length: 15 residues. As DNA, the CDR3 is TGTGCCAGCAGCTCCTCCGACAGGGGGCAAGAGACCCAGTACTTC. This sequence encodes CASSSSDRGQETQYF.

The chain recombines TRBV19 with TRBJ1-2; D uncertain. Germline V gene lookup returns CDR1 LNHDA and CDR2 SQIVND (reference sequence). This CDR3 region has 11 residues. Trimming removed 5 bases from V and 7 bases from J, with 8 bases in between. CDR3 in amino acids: CASSAGFGYTF. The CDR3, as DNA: TGTGCCAGTAGTGCGGGATTTGGCTACACCTTC. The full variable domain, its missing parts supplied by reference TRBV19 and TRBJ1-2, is DGGITQSPKYLFRKEGQNVTLSCEQNLNHDAMYWYRQDPGQGLRLIYYSQIVNDFQKGDIAEGYSVSREKKESFPLTVTSAQKNPTAFYLCASSAGFGYTFGSGTRLTVV.

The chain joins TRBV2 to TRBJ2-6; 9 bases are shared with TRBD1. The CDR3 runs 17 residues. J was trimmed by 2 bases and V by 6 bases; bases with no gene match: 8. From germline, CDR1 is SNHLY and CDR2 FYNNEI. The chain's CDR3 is CASRAGQGMAGANVLTF. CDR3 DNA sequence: TGTGCCAGCAGGGCGGGACAGGGAATGGCTGGGGCCAACGTCCTGACTTTC.

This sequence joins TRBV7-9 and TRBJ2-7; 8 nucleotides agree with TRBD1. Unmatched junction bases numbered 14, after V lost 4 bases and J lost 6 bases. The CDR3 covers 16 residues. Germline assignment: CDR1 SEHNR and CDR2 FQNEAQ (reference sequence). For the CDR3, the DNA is TGTGCCAGCAGCTCTCAGGGGGCAGGGGTTGGGACCGAGCAGTACTTC. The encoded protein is CASSSQGAGVGTEQYF.

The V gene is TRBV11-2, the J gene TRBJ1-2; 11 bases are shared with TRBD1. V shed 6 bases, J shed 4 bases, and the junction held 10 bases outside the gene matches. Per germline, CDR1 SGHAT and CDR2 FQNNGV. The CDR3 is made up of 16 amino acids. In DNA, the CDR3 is TGTGCCAGCAGTCAGGACAGGGGGCGTGAGATCTATGGCTACACCTTC. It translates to CASSQDRGREIYGYTF.

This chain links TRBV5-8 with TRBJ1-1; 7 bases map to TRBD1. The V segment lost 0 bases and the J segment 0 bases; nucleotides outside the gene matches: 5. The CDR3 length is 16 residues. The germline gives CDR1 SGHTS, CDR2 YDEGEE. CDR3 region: CASSLGGDRMNTEAFF. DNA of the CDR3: TGTGCCAGCAGCTTGGGAGGGGACAGAATGAACACTGAAGCTTTCTTT.

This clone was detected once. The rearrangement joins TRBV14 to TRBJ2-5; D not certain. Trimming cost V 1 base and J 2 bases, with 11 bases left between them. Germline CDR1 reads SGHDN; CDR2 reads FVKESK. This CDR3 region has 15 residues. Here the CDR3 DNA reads TGTGCCAGCAGCCAAGGACAACAGAGTCAAGAGACCCAGTACTTC. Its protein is CASSQGQQSQETQYF.

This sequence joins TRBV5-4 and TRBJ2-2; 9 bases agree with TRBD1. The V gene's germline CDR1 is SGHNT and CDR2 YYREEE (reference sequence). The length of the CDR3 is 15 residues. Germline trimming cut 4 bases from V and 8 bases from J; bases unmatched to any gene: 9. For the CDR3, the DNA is TGTGCCAGCAGCCCGCGCGGGACAGGGTCGGGGGAGCTGTTTTTT. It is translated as CASSPRGTGSGELFF.

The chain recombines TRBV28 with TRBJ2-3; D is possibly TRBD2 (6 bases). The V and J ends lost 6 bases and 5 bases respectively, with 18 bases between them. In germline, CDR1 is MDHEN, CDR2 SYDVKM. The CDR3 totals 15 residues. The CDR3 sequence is CASSAPGEKRDTQYF. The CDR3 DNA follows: TGTGCCAGCAGCGCTCCGGGGGAGAAACGAGATACGCAGTATTTT.

The CDR3 reads CTSSQKGGRMAYEQYF. In nucleotides, the CDR3 is TGCACCAGCAGCCAAAAGGGCGGGAGAATGGCCTACGAGCAGTACTTC. V is TRBV1 and J is TRBJ2-7; the table's D call TRBD2 went unverified against the DNA. TRBV1 is a known pseudogene. The CDR3 is made up of 16 amino acids.

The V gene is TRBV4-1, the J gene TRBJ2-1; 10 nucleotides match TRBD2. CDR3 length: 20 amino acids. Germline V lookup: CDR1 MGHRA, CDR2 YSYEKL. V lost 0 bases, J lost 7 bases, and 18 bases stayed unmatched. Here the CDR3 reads CASSQEFALGTSVRLNEQFF. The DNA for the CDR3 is TGCGCCAGCAGCCAAGAATTTGCTCTAGGGACTAGCGTAAGACTTAATGAGCAGTTCTTC.

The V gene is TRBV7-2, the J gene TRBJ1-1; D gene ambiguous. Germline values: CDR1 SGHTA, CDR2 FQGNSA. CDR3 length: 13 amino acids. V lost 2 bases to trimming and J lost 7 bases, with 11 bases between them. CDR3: CASSLSSPGEAFF. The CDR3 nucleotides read TGTGCCAGCAGCTTATCCTCCCCGGGTGAAGCTTTCTTT.

The DNA of the CDR3 is TGTGCCAGCTCACCAGGACAGAACAATCAGCCCCAGCATTTT. This codes for CASSPGQNNQPQHF. This sequence joins TRBV18 and TRBJ1-5; perhaps TRBD1 as D (6 bases). This CDR3 has 14 residues. Trimming took 2 bases from V and 3 from J, leaving 8 bases between them. Germline V gene sequence: CDR1 KGHSH, CDR2 LQKENI.

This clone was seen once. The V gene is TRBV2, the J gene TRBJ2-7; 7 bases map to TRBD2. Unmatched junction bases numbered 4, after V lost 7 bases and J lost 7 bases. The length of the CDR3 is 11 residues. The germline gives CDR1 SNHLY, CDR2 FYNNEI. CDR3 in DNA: TGTGCCAGCACTTACGGGGGGGAGCAGTACTTC. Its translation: CASTYGGEQYF.

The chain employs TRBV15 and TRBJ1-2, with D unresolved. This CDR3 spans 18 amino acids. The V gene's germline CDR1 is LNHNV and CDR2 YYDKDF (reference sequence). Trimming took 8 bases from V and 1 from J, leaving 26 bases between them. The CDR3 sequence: CATYSSRISAKDNYGYTF. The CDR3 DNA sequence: TGTGCCACCTATTCGTCCCGGATTAGCGCCAAAGATAACTATGGCTACACCTTC.

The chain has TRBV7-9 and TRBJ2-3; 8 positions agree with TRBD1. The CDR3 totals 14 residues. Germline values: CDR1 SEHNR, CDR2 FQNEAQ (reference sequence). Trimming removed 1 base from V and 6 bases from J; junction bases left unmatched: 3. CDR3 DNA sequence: TGTGCCAGCAGCTTAGGGACAGGGAGGGATACGCAGTATTTT. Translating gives CASSLGTGRDTQYF.

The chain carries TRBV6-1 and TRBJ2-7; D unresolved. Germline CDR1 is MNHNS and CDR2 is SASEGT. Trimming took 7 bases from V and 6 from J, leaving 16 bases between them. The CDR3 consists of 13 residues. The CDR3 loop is CASTENLGLEQYF. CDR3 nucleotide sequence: TGTGCCAGCACCGAAAACCTGGGCCTCGAGCAGTACTTC.

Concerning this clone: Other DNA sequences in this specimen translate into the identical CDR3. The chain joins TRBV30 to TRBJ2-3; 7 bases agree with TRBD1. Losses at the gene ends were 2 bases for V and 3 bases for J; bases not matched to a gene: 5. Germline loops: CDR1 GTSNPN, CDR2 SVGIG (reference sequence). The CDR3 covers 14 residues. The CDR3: CAWSPGQSTDTQYF. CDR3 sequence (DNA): TGTGCCTGGAGTCCGGGACAGAGTACAGATACGCAGTATTTT. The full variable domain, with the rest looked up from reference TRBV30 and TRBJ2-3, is SQTIHQWPATLVQPVGSPLSLECTVEGTSNPNLYWYRQAAGRGLQLLFYSVGIGQISSEVPQNLSASRPQDRQFILSSKKLLLSDSGFYLCAWSPGQSTDTQYFGPGTRLTVL.

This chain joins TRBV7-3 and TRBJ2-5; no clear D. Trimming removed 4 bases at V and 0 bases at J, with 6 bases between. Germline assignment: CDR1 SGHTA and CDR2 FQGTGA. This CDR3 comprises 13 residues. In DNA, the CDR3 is TGTGCCAGCAGCTCTACCTACCAAGAGACCCAGTACTTC. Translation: CASSSTYQETQYF.